One sample yielded the 13 T cell receptor beta chains listed below, sequenced in a study of blood T cell repertoires in COVID-19. Clones were read by immunoSEQ multiplex PCR, and TCRdb kept only the in-frame ones, dropping some. The top ten clones hold approximately 6% of a sample with approximately 170,000 clones, approximately 80% of them seen once. Sequencing used PBMCs or T cells enriched from blood (not recorded which). These receptor sequences come from a man in his forties who had recovered from COVID-19.

The rearrangement links TRBV14 to TRBJ1-3, with TRBD1 identical over 8 bases. The trim removed 5 bases at V and 11 bases at J, leaving 5 bases unmatched. The CDR3 totals 12 residues. Germline lookup yields CDR1 SGHDN and CDR2 FVKESK. CDR3 sequence: CASSGTRGPIYF. Here the CDR3 DNA reads TGTGCCAGCAGCGGGACCAGGGGGCCCATATATTTT.

The V gene is TRBV30, the J gene TRBJ2-7; tentative D call: TRBD1 (7 bases). V was pared by 3 bases and J by 6 bases, with 12 bases between. This CDR3 contains 12 residues. Germline CDR1 and CDR2: GTSNPN and SVGIG (reference sequence). CDR3 sequence (DNA): TGTGCCTGGAGGGAGGGGGCGCGCGAGCAGTACTTC. Translated: CAWREGAREQYF. The full variable domain, in which reference TRBV30 and TRBJ2-7 provide the parts outside the CDR3, is SQTIHQWPATLVQPVGSPLSLECTVEGTSNPNLYWYRQAAGRGLQLLFYSVGIGQISSEVPQNLSASRPQDRQFILSSKKLLLSDSGFYLCAWREGAREQYFGPGTRLTVT.

The chain is built from TRBV11-1 and TRBJ2-2; D ambiguous. In germline, CDR1 is SGHAT, CDR2 FQDESV (reference sequence). The CDR3 is 13 residues long. Trimming removed 4 bases at V and 6 bases at J, with 9 bases between. The CDR3 DNA is TGTGCCAGCAGCTCCGGTATTTCCGGGGAGCTGTTTTTT. This sequence encodes CASSSGISGELFF.

This clone occurred many times. V gene TRBV18 combines with J gene TRBJ1-4; possible D gene TRBD1, 5 bases. Germline V gene lookup returns CDR1 KGHSH and CDR2 LQKENI. V was clipped by 2 bases and J by 0 bases, with 10 bases between them. The CDR3 runs 16 residues. As DNA, the CDR3 is TGTGCCAGCTCACCAATGACAGCTGCAACTAATGAAAAACTGTTTTTT. Translating it yields CASSPMTAATNEKLFF.

The J gene is TRBJ1-1, the V gene TRBV5-1, with 7 bases identical to TRBD1. The germline gives CDR1 SGHRS, CDR2 YFSETQ. Trimming cost V 2 bases and J 4 bases; bases outside gene matches: 8. The CDR3 totals 15 residues. The CDR3 region is CASSFLQTGPTEAFF. CDR3 DNA: TGCGCCAGCAGCTTTCTCCAGACAGGGCCCACTGAAGCTTTCTTT.

The sample holds a few counts of this clone. The V and J genes are TRBV10-2 and TRBJ2-5, with 10 bases that match TRBD2. This CDR3 comprises 15 residues. The germline V gene has CDR1 WSHSY and CDR2 SAAADI. V shed 5 bases and J 4 bases; nucleotides not matched to a gene: 7. CDR3 DNA sequence: TGCGCCAGCAGTAGGACAGCGGGGGGGCTAGAGACCCAGTACTTC. It encodes CASSRTAGGLETQYF.

This chain joins TRBV6-6 and TRBJ1-4, with 8 nucleotides matching TRBD1. The CDR3 covers 19 residues. The trim removed 5 bases at V and 4 bases at J, leaving 18 bases unmatched. In germline, CDR1 is MNHNY, CDR2 SVGAGI (reference sequence). CDR3 nucleotide sequence: TGTGCCAGCAGTCCCTACAGGGGTCAGGGGGCATGGGGTAATGAAAAACTGTTTTTT. Encoded protein: CASSPYRGQGAWGNEKLFF.

The chain uses TRBV2 and TRBJ1-1, with D hard to call. Germline V CDR1 and CDR2: SNHLY, FYNNEI. The CDR3 runs to 15 residues. The germline V and J ends were trimmed by 5 bases and 3 bases, with 16 bases remaining between them. In DNA form, the CDR3 reads TGTGCCAGCAGTCCTCATACTGGTTCGGACACTGAAGCTTTCTTT. Translated: CASSPHTGSDTEAFF.

In this sample, this clone turned up once. The V and J genes are TRBV3-1 (or the pseudogene TRBV3-2) and TRBJ1-5; D gene unclear. This CDR3 has 16 residues. Germline V gene lookup returns CDR1 LGHDT and CDR2 YNNKEL (reference sequence). V dropped 5 bases and J dropped 2 bases, with 16 bases sitting between them. CDR3 residues: CASSWERVCGNQPQHF. The CDR3 bases are TGTGCCAGCAGCTGGGAGAGGGTGTGCGGCAATCAGCCCCAGCATTTT.

The CDR3 is CASSYLNQDIRQNTGELFF. The CDR3 DNA reads as TGTGCCAGCAGCTATCTTAATCAGGATATTAGACAGAACACCGGGGAGCTGTTTTTT. The chain recombines TRBV7-9 with TRBJ2-2; D is unclear. The CDR3 contains 19 residues. The V gene's germline CDR1 is SEHNR and CDR2 FQNEAQ (reference sequence). The V end was cut by 4 bases, the J end by 1 base, with 22 bases between.

This clone showed up just a few times. The V gene is TRBV30, the J gene TRBJ1-2; 8 positions match TRBD1. Trimming took 4 bases from V and 8 from J; bases not matched to a gene: 3. CDR3 length equals 11 residues. The germline CDR1 and CDR2 sequences are GTSNPN and SVGIG (reference sequence). The CDR3, as DNA: TGTGCCTGGAAGGCAGGGGGCGGCTACACCTTC. Its translation: CAWKAGGGYTF.

CDR3 loop: CASSGQGMSTDTQYF. In DNA form, the CDR3 reads TGTGCCAGCAGTGGACAGGGGATGTCCACAGATACGCAGTATTTT. The rearrangement links TRBV2 to TRBJ2-3; 8 nucleotides match TRBD1. This CDR3 region has 15 residues. CDR1 SNHLY and CDR2 FYNNEI come from the germline V gene. After removal of 4 bases from V and 2 bases from J, the junction contained 5 bases not matched to a gene.

The chain combines TRBV5-1 with TRBJ1-4; tentative D call: TRBD1 (5 bases). Germline loops: CDR1 SGHRS, CDR2 YFSETQ. The CDR3 is 15 residues long. V was clipped by 4 bases and J by 7 bases, with 17 bases between them. CDR3 sequence: CASSPGPSGGEKLFF. The CDR3 DNA sequence: TGCGCCAGCAGCCCCGGTCCCTCGGGGGGTGAAAAACTGTTTTTT.